What follows is one T cell receptor (beta chain) and its context. Trimming left V 3 bases short and J 0 bases short, with 14 bases between. The germline gives CDR1 MDHEN, CDR2 SYDVKM. This CDR3 is 17 amino acids long. Produced via immunoSEQ multiplex PCR; TCRdb's table is partial and in-frame only. The sample includes some 220,000 clones, around 87% seen only once; the top ten take roughly 3%. This record comes from a study of blood T cell repertoires in COVID-19. Ages ranged from roughly 18 to 95 years, with residence in approximately 23 US areas. Participants' reported clinical history set cohort assignment.

The chain combines TRBV28 with TRBJ1-4; the D is unclear. This TCR was sampled from a woman under 30 in a cohort exposed to, infected with or recovered from COVID-19 (not recorded which). Sequenced: PBMCs or T cells enriched from blood (not recorded which). The CDR3, as DNA: TGTGCCAGCAGTTTTGGGATACGGGAATCAACTAATGAAAAACTGTTTTTT. This translates into CASSFGIRESTNEKLFF.